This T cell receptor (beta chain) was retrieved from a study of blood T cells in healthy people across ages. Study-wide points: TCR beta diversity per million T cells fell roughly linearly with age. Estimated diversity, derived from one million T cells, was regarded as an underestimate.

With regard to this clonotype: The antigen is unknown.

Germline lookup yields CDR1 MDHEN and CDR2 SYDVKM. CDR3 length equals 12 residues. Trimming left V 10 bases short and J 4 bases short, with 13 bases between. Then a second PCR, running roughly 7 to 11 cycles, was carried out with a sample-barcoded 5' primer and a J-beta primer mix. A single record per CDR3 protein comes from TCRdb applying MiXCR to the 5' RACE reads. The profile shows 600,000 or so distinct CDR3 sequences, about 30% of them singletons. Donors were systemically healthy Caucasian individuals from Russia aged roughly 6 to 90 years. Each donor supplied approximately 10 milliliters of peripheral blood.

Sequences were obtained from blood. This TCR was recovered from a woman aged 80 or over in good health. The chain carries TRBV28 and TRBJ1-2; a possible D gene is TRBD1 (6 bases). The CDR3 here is CANWGQGYGYTF. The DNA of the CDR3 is TGTGCCAATTGGGGGCAGGGCTATGGCTACACCTTC.